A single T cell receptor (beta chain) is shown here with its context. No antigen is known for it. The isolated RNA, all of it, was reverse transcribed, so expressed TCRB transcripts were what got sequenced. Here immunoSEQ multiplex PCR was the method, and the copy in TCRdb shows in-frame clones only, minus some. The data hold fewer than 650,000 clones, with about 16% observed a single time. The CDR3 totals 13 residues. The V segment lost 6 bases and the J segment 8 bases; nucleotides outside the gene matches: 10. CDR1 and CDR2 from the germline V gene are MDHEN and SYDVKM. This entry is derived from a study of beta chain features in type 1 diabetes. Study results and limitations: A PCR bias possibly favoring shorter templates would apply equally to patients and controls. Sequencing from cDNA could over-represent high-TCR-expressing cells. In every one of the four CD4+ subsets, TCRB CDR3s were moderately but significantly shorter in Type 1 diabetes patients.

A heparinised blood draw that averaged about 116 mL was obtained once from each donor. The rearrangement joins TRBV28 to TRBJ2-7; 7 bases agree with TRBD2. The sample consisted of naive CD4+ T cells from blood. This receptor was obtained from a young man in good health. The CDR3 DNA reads TGTGCCAGCAGGCCCGGGACTACCTTAAAGCAGTACTTC. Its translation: CASRPGTTLKQYF.